This TCR beta chain was profiled in a study of cytomegalovirus exposure and HLA in healthy donors. In the study overall: There were just under 400 genotyped donors. Of these, roughly 80% fell in the genetic ancestry cluster associated with self-reported Caucasian donors.

Study findings and constraints: Donor immune exposure was known only as CMV serostatus.

V was trimmed by 3 bases and J by 1 base, leaving 9 bases between them. From germline, CDR1 is SQVTM and CDR2 ANQGSEA. This CDR3 comprises 13 residues. It was with 60 Vbeta and 13 Jbeta primers that the PCR ran. Using immunoSEQ multiplex PCR, the repertoire was profiled, and TCRdb retains in-frame clones only, with some absent. The sample consists of about 190,000 clones, about 85% of them appearing once. Of note for this clone: Antigen unknown.

Material for sequencing was PBMCs. This chain connects TRBV29-1 to TRBJ1-1; a weak D match, TRBD1 (6 bases). This TCR derives from a boy aged 2 to 10 in good health and CMV-seronegative. CDR3 sequence (DNA): TGCAGCGTTGACGGGGGGCGGAACACTGAAGCTTTCTTT. Amino acids: CSVDGGRNTEAFF.